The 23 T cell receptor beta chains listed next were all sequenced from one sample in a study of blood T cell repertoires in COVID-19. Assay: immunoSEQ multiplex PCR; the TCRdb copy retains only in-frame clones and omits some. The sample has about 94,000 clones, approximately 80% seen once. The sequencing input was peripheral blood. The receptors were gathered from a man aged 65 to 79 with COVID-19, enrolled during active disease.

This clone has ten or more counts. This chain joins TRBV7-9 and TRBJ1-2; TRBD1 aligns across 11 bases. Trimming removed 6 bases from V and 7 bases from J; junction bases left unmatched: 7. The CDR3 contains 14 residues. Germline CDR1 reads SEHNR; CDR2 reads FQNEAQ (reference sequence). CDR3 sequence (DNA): TGTGCCAGCAGTCTAGGACAGGGGGCGCTTGGCTACACCTTC. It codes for CASSLGQGALGYTF.

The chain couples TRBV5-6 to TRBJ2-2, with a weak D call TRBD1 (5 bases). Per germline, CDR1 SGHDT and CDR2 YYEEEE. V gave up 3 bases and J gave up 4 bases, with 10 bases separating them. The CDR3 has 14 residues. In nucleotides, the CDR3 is TGTGCCAGCAGCTCCTACAGGTTCACCGGGGAGCTGTTTTTT. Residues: CASSSYRFTGELFF. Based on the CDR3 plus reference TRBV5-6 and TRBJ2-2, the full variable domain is DAGVTQSPTHLIKTRGQQVTLRCSPKSGHDTVSWYQQALGQGPQFIFQYYEEEERQRGNFPDRFSGHQFPNYSSELNVNALLLGDSALYLCASSSYRFTGELFFGEGSRLTVL.

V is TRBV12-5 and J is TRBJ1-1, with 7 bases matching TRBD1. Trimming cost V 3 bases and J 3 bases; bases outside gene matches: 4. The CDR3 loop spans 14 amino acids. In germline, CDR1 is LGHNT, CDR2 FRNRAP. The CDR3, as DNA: TGTGCTAGTGGTTTACAGGGGATTGACACTGAAGCTTTCTTT. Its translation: CASGLQGIDTEAFF.

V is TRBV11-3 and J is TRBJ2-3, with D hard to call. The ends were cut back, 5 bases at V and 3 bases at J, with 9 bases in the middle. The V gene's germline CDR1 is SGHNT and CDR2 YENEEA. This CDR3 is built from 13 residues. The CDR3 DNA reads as TGTGCCAGCAGCGCCGGGTTGACAGATACGCAGTATTTT. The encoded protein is CASSAGLTDTQYF.

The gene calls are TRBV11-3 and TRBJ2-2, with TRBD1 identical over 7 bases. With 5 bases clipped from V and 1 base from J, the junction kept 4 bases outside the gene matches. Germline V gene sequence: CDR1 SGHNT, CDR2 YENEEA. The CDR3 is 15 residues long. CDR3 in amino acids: CASSPRTGNTGELFF. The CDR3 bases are TGTGCCAGCAGCCCTCGGACAGGGAACACCGGGGAGCTGTTTTTT.

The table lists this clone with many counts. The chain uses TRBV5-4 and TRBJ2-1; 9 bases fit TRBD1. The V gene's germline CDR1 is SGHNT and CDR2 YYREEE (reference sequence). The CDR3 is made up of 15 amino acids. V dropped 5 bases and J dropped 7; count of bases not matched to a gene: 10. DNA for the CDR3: TGTGCCAGCAGTCCCGGGACAGGGACGGGGAATGAGCAGTTCTTC. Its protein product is CASSPGTGTGNEQFF.

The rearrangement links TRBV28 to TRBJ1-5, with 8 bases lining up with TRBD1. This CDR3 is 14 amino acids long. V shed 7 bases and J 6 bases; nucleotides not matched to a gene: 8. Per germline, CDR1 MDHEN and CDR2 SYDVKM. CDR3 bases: TGTGCCAGCAAGGTGACAGGGGAGGGTCAGCCCCAGCATTTT. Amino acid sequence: CASKVTGEGQPQHF.

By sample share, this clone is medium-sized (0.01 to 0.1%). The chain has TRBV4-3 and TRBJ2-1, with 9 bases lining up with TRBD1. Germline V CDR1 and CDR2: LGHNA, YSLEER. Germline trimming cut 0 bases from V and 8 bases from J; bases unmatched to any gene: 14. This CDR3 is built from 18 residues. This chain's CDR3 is CASSQEGWDRVAPYEQFF. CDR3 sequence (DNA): TGCGCCAGCAGCCAAGAAGGTTGGGACAGGGTGGCCCCTTATGAGCAGTTCTTC.

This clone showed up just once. The CDR3: CASSLGPGNTEAFF. The CDR3 DNA reads TGCGCCAGCAGCTTGGGACCGGGGAACACTGAAGCTTTCTTT. The chain has TRBV5-1 and TRBJ1-1; D call uncertain. The CDR3 loop spans 14 amino acids. Germline V gene lookup returns CDR1 SGHRS and CDR2 YFSETQ. Trimming took off 0 bases at V and 1 base at J, with 7 bases between the two ends.

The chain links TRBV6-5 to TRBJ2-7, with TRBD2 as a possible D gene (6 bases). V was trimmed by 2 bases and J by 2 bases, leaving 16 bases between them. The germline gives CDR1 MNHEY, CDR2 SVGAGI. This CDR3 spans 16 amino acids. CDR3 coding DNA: TGTGCCAGCAGTTACGGACCGGGACTTGCAACCTACGAGCAGTACTTC. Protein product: CASSYGPGLATYEQYF.

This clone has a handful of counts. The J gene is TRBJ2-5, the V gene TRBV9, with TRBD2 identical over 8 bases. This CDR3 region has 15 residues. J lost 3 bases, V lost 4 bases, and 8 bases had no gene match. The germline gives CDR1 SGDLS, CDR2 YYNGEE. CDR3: CASSFSGTLKETQYF. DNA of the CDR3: TGTGCCAGCAGCTTTAGCGGGACCCTCAAAGAGACCCAGTACTTC. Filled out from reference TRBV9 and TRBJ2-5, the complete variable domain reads DSGVTQTPKHLITATGQRVTLRCSPRSGDLSVYWYQQSLDQGLQFLIQYYNGEERAKGNILERFSAQQFPDLHSELNLSSLELGDSALYFCASSFSGTLKETQYFGPGTRLLVL.

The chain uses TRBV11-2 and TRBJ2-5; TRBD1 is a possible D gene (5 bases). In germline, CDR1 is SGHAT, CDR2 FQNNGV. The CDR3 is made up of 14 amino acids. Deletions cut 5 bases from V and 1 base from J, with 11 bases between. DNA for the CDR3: TGTGCCAGCAGCCAAGGACAAGTCCAAGAGACCCAGTACTTC. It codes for CASSQGQVQETQYF.

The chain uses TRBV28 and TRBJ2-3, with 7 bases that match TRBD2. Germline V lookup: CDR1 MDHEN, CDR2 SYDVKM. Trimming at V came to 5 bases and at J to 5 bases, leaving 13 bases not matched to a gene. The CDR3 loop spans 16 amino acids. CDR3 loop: CASSLGSGTRGDTQYF. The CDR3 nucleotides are TGTGCCAGCAGTCTAGGGAGCGGGACCCGAGGAGATACGCAGTATTTT.

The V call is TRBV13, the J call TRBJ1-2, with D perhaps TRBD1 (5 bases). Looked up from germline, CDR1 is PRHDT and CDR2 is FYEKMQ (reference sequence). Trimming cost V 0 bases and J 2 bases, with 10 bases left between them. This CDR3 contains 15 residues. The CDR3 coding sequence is TGTGCCAGCAGCTTAGGCCTAAGGGGAAACTATGGCTACACCTTC. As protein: CASSLGLRGNYGYTF.

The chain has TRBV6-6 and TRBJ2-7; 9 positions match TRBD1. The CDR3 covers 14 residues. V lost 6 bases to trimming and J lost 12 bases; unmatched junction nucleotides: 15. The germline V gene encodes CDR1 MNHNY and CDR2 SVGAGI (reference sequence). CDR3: CASSGTGTGTPSYF. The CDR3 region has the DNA TGTGCCAGCAGCGGCACCGGGACAGGGACCCCCTCGTACTTC.

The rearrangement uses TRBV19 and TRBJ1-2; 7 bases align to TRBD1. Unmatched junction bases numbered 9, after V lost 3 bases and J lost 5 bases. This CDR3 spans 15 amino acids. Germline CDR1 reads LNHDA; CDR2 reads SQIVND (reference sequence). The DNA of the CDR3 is TGTGCCAGTAGTATTTCGACAGGGAATCGGTATGGCTACACCTTC. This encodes CASSISTGNRYGYTF.

CDR3 sequence (DNA): TGCAGCGTTGAATCAACGAGAGGCACTGAAGCTTTCTTT. Residues: CSVESTRGTEAFF. This rearrangement joins TRBV29-1 to TRBJ1-1; no reliable D call. Germline-derived CDR1 and CDR2 are SQVTM and ANQGSEA. V lost 2 bases and J 4 bases, leaving 11 bases between the germline ends. CDR3 size: 13 residues. Using reference TRBV29-1 and TRBJ1-1 for the parts outside the CDR3, the full variable domain is SAVISQKPSRDICQRGTSLTIQCQVDSQVTMMFWYRQQPGQSLTLIATANQGSEATYESGFVIDKFPISRPNLTFSTLTVSNMSPEDSSIYLCSVESTRGTEAFFGQGTRLTVV.

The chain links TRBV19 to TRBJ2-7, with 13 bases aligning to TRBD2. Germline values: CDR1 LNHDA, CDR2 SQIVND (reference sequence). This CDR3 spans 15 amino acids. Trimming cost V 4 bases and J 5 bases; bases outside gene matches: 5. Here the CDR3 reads CASSTGTSGADEQYF. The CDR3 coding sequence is TGTGCCAGTAGTACAGGGACTAGCGGGGCGGACGAGCAGTACTTC.

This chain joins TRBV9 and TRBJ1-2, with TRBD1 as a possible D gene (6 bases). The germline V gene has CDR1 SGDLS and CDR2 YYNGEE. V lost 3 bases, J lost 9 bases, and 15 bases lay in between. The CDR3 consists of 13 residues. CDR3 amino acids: CASSGIQGRSYTF. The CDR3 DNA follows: TGTGCCAGCAGCGGTATACAGGGAAGGAGCTACACCTTC.

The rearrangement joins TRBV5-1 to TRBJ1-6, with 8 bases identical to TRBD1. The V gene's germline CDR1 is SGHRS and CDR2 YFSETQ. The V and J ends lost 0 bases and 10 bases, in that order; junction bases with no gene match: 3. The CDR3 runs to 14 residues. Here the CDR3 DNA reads TGCGCCAGCAGCTTGGGCGGGACAGGATCACCCCTCCACTTT. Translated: CASSLGGTGSPLHF.

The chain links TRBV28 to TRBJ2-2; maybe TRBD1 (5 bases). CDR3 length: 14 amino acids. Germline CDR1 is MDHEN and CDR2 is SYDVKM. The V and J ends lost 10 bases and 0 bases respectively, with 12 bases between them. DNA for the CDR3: TGTGCCACCCGGACAAACACGAACACCGGGGAGCTGTTTTTT. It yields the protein CATRTNTNTGELFF. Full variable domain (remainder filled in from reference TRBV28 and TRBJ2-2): DVKVTQSSRYLVKRTGEKVFLECVQDMDHENMFWYRQDPGLGLRLIYFSYDVKMKEKGDIPEGYSVSREKKERFSLILESASTNQTSMYLCATRTNTNTGELFFGEGSRLTVL.

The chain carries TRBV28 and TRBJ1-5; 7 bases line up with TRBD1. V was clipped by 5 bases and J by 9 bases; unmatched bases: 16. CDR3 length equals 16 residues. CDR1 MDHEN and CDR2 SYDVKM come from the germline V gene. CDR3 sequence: CASSGIPGQSFGPQHF. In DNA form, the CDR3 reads TGTGCCAGCAGTGGCATACCGGGACAGAGTTTCGGGCCCCAGCATTTT. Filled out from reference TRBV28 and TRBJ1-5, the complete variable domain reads DVKVTQSSRYLVKRTGEKVFLECVQDMDHENMFWYRQDPGLGLRLIYFSYDVKMKEKGDIPEGYSVSREKKERFSLILESASTNQTSMYLCASSGIPGQSFGPQHFGDGTRLSIL.

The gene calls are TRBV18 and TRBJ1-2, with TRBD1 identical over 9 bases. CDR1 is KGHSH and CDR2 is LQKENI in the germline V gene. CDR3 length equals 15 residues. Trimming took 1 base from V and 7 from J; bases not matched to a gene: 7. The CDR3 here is CASSPRGQGGTGYTF. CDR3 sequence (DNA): TGTGCCAGCTCACCACGGGGACAGGGTGGTACTGGCTACACCTTC.